The text below deals with one TCR beta chain. A single record per CDR3 protein comes from TCRdb applying MiXCR to the RT-PCR reads. The table has 400,000 to 500,000 distinct CDR3 sequences, 16% seen once. This sample was included in a study of patients and donors after allogeneic stem cell transplantation. The CDR3 length is 15 residues. The V end was cut by 0 bases, the J end by 0 bases, with 7 bases between. CDR1 and CDR2 (germline): SGDLS, YYNGEE. This chain joins TRBV9 and TRBJ1-5, with D maybe TRBD1 (5 bases). The sample comprised blood, either unsorted or a sorted T cell fraction (not recorded which). The TCR sequence derives from a human donor who was either an allogeneic HSCT recipient or a stem cell or donor lymphocyte infusion donor (not recorded which). It is not recorded whose cells these are; they may come from a transplant donor. The CDR3 DNA follows: TGTGCCAGCAGCGTAGAGGGGAATAGCAATCAGCCCCAGCATTTT. It is translated as CASSVEGNSNQPQHF. Full variable domain (missing parts from reference TRBV9 and TRBJ1-5): DSGVTQTPKHLITATGQRVTLRCSPRSGDLSVYWYQQSLDQGLQFLIQYYNGEERAKGNILERFSAQQFPDLHSELNLSSLELGDSALYFCASSVEGNSNQPQHFGDGTRLSIL.